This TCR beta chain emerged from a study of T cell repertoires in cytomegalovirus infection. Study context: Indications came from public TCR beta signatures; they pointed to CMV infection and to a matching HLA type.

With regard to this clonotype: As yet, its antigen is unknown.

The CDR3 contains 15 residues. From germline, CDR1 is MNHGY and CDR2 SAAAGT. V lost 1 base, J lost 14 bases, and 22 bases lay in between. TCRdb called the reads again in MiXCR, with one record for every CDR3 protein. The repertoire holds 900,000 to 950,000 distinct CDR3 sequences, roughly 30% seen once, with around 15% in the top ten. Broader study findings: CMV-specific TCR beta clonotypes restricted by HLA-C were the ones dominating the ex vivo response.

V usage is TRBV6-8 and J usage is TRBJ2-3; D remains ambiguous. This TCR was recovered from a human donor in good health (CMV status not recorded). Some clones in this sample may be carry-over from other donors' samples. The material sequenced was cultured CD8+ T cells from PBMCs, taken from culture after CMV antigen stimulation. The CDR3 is CASSYLFSQSSWVYF. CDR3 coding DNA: TGTGCCAGCAGTTACTTGTTCTCCCAATCCAGCTGGGTGTATTTT.